The clone carrying this TCR beta chain was detected only a few times. Its antigen is unidentified. One end of the junction is discordant with germline, which a read error may explain. The data were taken from a study of blood T cells in healthy people across ages. Study results and caveats: Estimates drawn from one million T cells were deemed to understate diversity. Measured against age, TCR beta diversity per million T cells decreased in a roughly linear manner. Leaving the PBMCs unsorted stopped any conclusive comparison of naive versus antigen-experienced cells.

A sample-barcoded 5' primer and a J-beta primer mix were used in a second PCR of about 7 to 12 cycles. A tag from a template-switch adaptor with 12 random nucleotides marked each cDNA molecule. Each CDR3 protein is one row after TCRdb ran MiXCR on the 5' RACE reads. The sample contains around 870,000 distinct CDR3 sequences, more than 25% of which appear only once. Germline V gene sequence: CDR1 LGHDT, CDR2 YNNKEL (reference sequence). The CDR3 totals 14 residues. The chain has TRBV3-1 and TRBJ1-4; D remains ambiguous. Sequencing was done on a sample of blood. This sequence was found in a woman of 80 years or more in good health. This CDR3 reads CASSQAGRNEKRFF. CDR3 bases: TGTGCCAGCAGCCAGGCCGGACGGAATGAAAAACGGTTTTTT.